This is a list of T cell receptor beta chains from one sample in a study of OX40 agonist ivuxolimab in advanced cancers. Sequenced by immunoSEQ multiplex PCR; TCRdb stores in-frame clones only, minus some. In the table there are more than 50,000 clones, over 80% of which are singletons. Specimen: CD4+ or CD8+ T cells sorted from blood, collected in a trial of the OX40 agonist ivuxolimab. The origin of the receptors is an adult with an advanced solid tumor such as melanoma, head and neck, liver or kidney cancer. Both conserved end residues are part of each CDR3. The D gene is left open where the match is weak. Not all rows give a size; the values are once, few, many and, for expanded clones, a class.

len	d_gene	abundance	j_gene	v_gene	CDR3nt	CDR3aa
15	-	-	TRBJ1-4	TRBV6-1	TGTGCCAGCACCCGGGTGAGGGACCCTAATGAAAAACTGTTTTTT	CASTRVRDPNEKLFF
16	TRBD1	-	TRBJ1-1	TRBV28	TGTGCCAGCAGTTATAGACAGGGGCGAATGAACACTGAAGCTTTCTTT	CASSYRQGRMNTEAFF
17	-	-	TRBJ1-3	TRBV7-8	TGTGCCAGCAGCCCCCAGTCCGGGAGCCCGGGGGGAAACACCATATATTTT	CASSPQSGSPGGNTIYF
15	-	-	TRBJ2-3	TRBV18	TGTGCCAGCTCACCAATGCCGGGCAACACAGATACGCAGTATTTT	CASSPMPGNTDTQYF
13	-	-	TRBJ1-1	TRBV7-9	TGTGCCAGCAGCTTAATCCCTAACACTGAAGCTTTCTTT	CASSLIPNTEAFF
13	-	-	TRBJ1-1	TRBV5-1	TGCGCCAGCAGCTTTTTGTCGGGAACTGAAGCTTTCTTT	CASSFLSGTEAFF
14	-	-	TRBJ2-3	TRBV19	TGTGCCAGTAGTATAGGAGGGGGCACAGATACGCAGTATTTT	CASSIGGGTDTQYF
14	-	-	TRBJ2-3	TRBV19	TGTGCCAGTAGTAAAAGCGCCCCCACAGATACGCAGTATTTT	CASSKSAPTDTQYF
16	-	-	TRBJ1-4	TRBV27	TGTGCCAGCAGAACCGGACAGACCCTGGGTAGTGAAAAACTGTTTTTT	CASRTGQTLGSEKLFF
15	-	-	TRBJ2-1	TRBV27	TGTGCCAGCAGTGCCGGGACACAAACCTACAATGAGCAGTTCTTC	CASSAGTQTYNEQFF
15	TRBD1	-	TRBJ1-6	TRBV7-6	TGTGCCAGCAGCATGACAGGGGGCGACGGTTCACCCCTCCACTTT	CASSMTGGDGSPLHF
15	-	few	TRBJ1-5	TRBV7-2	TGTGCCAGCAGCTTAGAAGGGTATAGCAATCAGCCCCAGCATTTT	CASSLEGYSNQPQHF
13	-	-	TRBJ1-6	TRBV29-1	TGCAGCGTCCTTCAGAGATTTGATTCACCCCTCCACTTT	CSVLQRFDSPLHF
16	-	-	TRBJ1-5	TRBV27	TGTGCCAGCAGTTCCGACCCCTGGGGTGGCAATCAGCCCCAGCATTTT	CASSSDPWGGNQPQHF
18	TRBD1	-	TRBJ2-3	TRBV10-1	TGCGCCAGCAACCTAAGGCGGGGCAGGGGGCGCAGCACAGATACGCAGTATTTT	CASNLRRGRGRSTDTQYF
16	TRBD1	once	TRBJ1-4	TRBV19	TGTGCCAGTACCTCTAACAACAACAGGGGGCCCGAAAAACTGTTTTTT	CASTSNNNRGPEKLFF
18	-	-	TRBJ2-1	TRBV27	TGTGCCAGCAGTTTTTCCGTTTTAGTCAGCGGATCCTACAATGAGCAGTTCTTC	CASSFSVLVSGSYNEQFF
15	TRBD1	-	TRBJ2-7	TRBV10-3	TGTGCCATCAGTGAGGGAGTAGTACAGGGGTACGAGCAGTACTTC	CAISEGVVQGYEQYF
16	TRBD2	-	TRBJ2-1	TRBV4-3	TGCGCCAGCAGCCAAGGGTCAGCGGGAGCTGTTAATGAGCAGTTCTTC	CASSQGSAGAVNEQFF
16	TRBD2	-	TRBJ2-1	TRBV11-2	TGTGCCAGCAGCGGTAGCGGGCCTTCCTCCTACAATGAGCAGTTCTTC	CASSGSGPSSYNEQFF
14	TRBD1	-	TRBJ2-7	TRBV7-2	TGTGCCAGCAGCCCGGGGACAGGAGCCTACGAGCAGTACTTC	CASSPGTGAYEQYF
15	-	-	TRBJ2-4	TRBV6-1	TGTGCCAGCAGTGAAGTAACAGTGGCCAAAAACATTCAGTACTTC	CASSEVTVAKNIQYF
15	TRBD2	-	TRBJ2-2	TRBV11-3	TGTGCCAGCAGCCAAACGAGCGGGGCTACCGGGGAGCTGTTTTTT	CASSQTSGATGELFF
12	-	-	TRBJ1-1	TRBV30	TGTGCCTGGAGTAGTAGTAAGGGTGAAGCTTTCTTT	CAWSSSKGEAFF
18	-	-	TRBJ2-7	TRBV5-1	TGCGCCAGCAGCCGGGGAGGTCAGGGGACGGTGAACTCCTACGAGCAGTACTTC	CASSRGGQGTVNSYEQYF
16	TRBD1	-	TRBJ2-7	TRBV6-6	TGTGCCAGCAGTCCGGCTCAGCAGGGGGCGGCCTACGAGCAGTACTTC	CASSPAQQGAAYEQYF
13	-	-	TRBJ1-1	TRBV6-5	TGTGCCAGCAGTTACGTGCAGACCAAGAACCTTTTCTTT	CASSYVQTKNLFF
13	-	-	TRBJ1-2	TRBV27	TGTGCCAGCAAGGAAGGTAAAAACTATGGCTACACCTTC	CASKEGKNYGYTF
15	-	-	TRBJ2-3	TRBV7-9	TGTGCCAGCAGCTTACCCGGGAGTTCGACAGATACGCAGTATTTT	CASSLPGSSTDTQYF
14	TRBD1	-	TRBJ1-2	TRBV6-1	TGTGCCAGCAGAGGACAGGGGGTTGCCTATGGCTACACCTTC	CASRGQGVAYGYTF
15	TRBD1	-	TRBJ1-5	TRBV7-2	TGTGCCAGCAGCTTAGCGGGACAGAATAATCAGCCCCAGCATTTT	CASSLAGQNNQPQHF
15	-	-	TRBJ1-3	TRBV5-6	TGTGCCAGCAGCTTTAGCACAGTACTTGGAAACACCATATATTTT	CASSFSTVLGNTIYF
15	TRBD2	once	TRBJ2-3	TRBV11-3	TGTGCCAGCAGCACCCGACTAGCGGGTGCAGATACGCGGTATTTT	CASSTRLAGADTRYF
16	TRBD1	-	TRBJ2-2	TRBV6-4	TGTGCCAGCAGCCTAGAGGACAGGGGGAGCACCGGGGAGCTGTTTTTT	CASSLEDRGSTGELFF
13	-	-	TRBJ2-2	TRBV29-1	TGCAGCGTTGGCTCTTACGGGCTCGGGGAGCTGTTTTTT	CSVGSYGLGELFF
13	-	-	TRBJ2-4	TRBV7-3	TGTGCCAGCAGCTTATCGGGTAAAAACATTCAGTACTTC	CASSLSGKNIQYF
17	TRBD1	-	TRBJ2-3	TRBV7-2	TGTGCCAGCAGCTTAGCGGGTTGGGACAGGGAGCCAGATACGCAGTATTTT	CASSLAGWDREPDTQYF
15	-	-	TRBJ1-2	TRBV28	TGTGCCAGCAGTTCCCGAGGGTATACTAACTATGGCTACACCTTC	CASSSRGYTNYGYTF
16	TRBD1	-	TRBJ1-6	TRBV18	TGTGCCAGCTCACCACTTACAGGGGTTGGTAATTCACCCCTCCACTTT	CASSPLTGVGNSPLHF
15	TRBD1	once	TRBJ2-5	TRBV7-2	TGTGCCAGCAGCTTAGGACAGGGGTCCCAAGAGACCCAGTACTTC	CASSLGQGSQETQYF
16	-	-	TRBJ1-3	TRBV27	TGTGCCAGCAGTAGGATCGGAGGGGAAGGAGGAAACACCATATATTTT	CASSRIGGEGGNTIYF
17	-	-	TRBJ1-5	TRBV12-2	TGTGCAAGTCGCCACACGTTAGTCGGGACAGGGGTTCAGCCCCAGCATTTT	CASRHTLVGTGVQPQHF
19	-	-	TRBJ1-3	TRBV6-1	TGTGCCAGCAGTGAATTTTGGAGGACACCTTTTACCTCTGGAAACACCATATATTTT	CASSEFWRTPFTSGNTIYF
20	TRBD2	-	TRBJ2-7	TRBV4-1	TGCGCCAGCAGCCAAGATGGGAGCCCGACTAGCGGGGGGCCGGTGTACGAGCAGTACTTC	CASSQDGSPTSGGPVYEQYF
13	TRBD1	-	TRBJ2-1	TRBV11-3	TGTGCCAGCAGCTCTGGACAGGACAATGAGCAGTTCTTC	CASSSGQDNEQFF
20	-	-	TRBJ2-7	TRBV21-1	TGTGCCAGCAGCCGCAAGCACACGAGCAGGGGACGGAGGCCCTCCTACGAGCAGTACTTC	CASSRKHTSRGRRPSYEQYF
13	-	-	TRBJ1-3	TRBV28	TGTGCCAGCAGCAACTCGATTGGAAACACCATATATTTT	CASSNSIGNTIYF
14	-	-	TRBJ1-2	TRBV21-1	TGTGCCAGCAGCGGAGACAGGGGCCACTATGGCTACACCTTC	CASSGDRGHYGYTF
16	-	once	TRBJ2-1	TRBV28	TGTGCCAGCAGTTCCGGAGGGGTAGGTGACTACAATGAGCAGTTCTTC	CASSSGGVGDYNEQFF
14	-	-	TRBJ2-1	TRBV6-4	TGTGCCAGCAGTTTGACGGACACATACAATGAGCAGTTCTTC	CASSLTDTYNEQFF
15	-	-	TRBJ2-6	TRBV6-5	TGTGCCAGCTGGGAAAGACGCTCTGGGGCCAACGTCCTGACTTTC	CASWERRSGANVLTF
13	-	-	TRBJ2-2	TRBV5-1	TGCGCCAGCAGCTCAACGAACACCGGGGAGCTGTTTTTT	CASSSTNTGELFF
15	-	-	TRBJ2-1	TRBV19	TGTGCCAGTAGCAACTTCGGGACATCAAAAAATGAGCAGTTCTTC	CASSNFGTSKNEQFF